This T cell receptor beta chain originates from a study of T cell changes during pregnancy in multiple sclerosis. TCRdb keeps only in-frame clones here, not all; method: immunoSEQ multiplex PCR. The sample has some 94,000 clones; more than 85% are singletons. Germline lookup yields CDR1 SQVTM and CDR2 ANQGSEA. The CDR3 has 16 residues. The trim removed 5 bases at V and 5 bases at J, leaving 15 bases unmatched. The material was peripheral blood, obtained in the first trimester of pregnancy. This clonotype originated in a female donor with multiple sclerosis, enrolled in a pregnancy study. The rearrangement links TRBV29-1 to TRBJ1-2; 9 nucleotides match TRBD1. The CDR3 loop is CSVPTGGGSESYGYTF. For the CDR3, the DNA is TGCAGCGTTCCGACAGGGGGAGGCAGCGAATCTTATGGCTACACCTTC. The full variable domain, completed using reference TRBV29-1 and TRBJ1-2, is SAVISQKPSRDICQRGTSLTIQCQVDSQVTMMFWYRQQPGQSLTLIATANQGSEATYESGFVIDKFPISRPNLTFSTLTVSNMSPEDSSIYLCSVPTGGGSESYGYTFGSGTRLTVV.